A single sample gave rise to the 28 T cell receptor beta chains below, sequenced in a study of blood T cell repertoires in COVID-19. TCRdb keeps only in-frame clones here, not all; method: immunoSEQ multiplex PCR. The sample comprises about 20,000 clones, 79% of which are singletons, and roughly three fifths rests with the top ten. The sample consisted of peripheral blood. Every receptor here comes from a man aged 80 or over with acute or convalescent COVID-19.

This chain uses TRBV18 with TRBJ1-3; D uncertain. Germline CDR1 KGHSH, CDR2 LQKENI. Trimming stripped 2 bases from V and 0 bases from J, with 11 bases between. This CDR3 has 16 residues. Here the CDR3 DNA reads TGTGCCAGCTCACCATCGCCAGGAGGCTCTGGAAACACCATATATTTT. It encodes CASSPSPGGSGNTIYF.

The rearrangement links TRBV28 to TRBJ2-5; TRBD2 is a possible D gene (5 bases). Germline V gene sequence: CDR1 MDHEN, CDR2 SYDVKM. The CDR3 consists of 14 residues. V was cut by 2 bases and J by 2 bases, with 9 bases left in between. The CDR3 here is CASSLRELQETQYF. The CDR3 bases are TGTGCCAGCAGTTTACGGGAATTACAAGAGACCCAGTACTTC.

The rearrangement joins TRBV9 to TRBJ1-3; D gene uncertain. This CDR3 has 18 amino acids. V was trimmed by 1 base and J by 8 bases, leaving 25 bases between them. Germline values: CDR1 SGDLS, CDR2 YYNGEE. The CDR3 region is CASSVNEARGQRVDTIYF. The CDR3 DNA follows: TGTGCCAGCAGCGTAAATGAGGCCCGAGGTCAACGAGTAGACACCATATATTTT.

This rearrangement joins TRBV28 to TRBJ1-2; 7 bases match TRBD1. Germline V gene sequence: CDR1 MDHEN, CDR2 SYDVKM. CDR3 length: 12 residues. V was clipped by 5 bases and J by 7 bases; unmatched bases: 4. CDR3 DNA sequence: TGTGCCAGCAGTACAGGGGTCTCTGGCTACACCTTC. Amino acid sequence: CASSTGVSGYTF.

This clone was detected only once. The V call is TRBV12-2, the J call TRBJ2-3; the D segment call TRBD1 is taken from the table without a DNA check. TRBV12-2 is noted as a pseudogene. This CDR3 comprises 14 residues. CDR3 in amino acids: CASRERDREDTQYF. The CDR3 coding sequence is TGTGCAAGTCGCGAGAGGGACAGGGAAGATACGCAGTATTTT.

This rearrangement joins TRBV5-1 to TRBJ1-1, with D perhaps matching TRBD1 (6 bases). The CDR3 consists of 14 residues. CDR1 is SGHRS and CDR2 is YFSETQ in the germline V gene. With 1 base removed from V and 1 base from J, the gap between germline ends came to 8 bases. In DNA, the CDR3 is TGCGCCAGCAGCTTGAGGGGGAGGAACACTGAAGCTTTCTTT. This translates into CASSLRGRNTEAFF.

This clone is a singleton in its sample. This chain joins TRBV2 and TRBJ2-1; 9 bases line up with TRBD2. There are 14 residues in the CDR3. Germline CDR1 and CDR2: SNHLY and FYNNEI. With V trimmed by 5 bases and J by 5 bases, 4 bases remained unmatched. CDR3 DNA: TGTGCCAGCAGTCGACTAGCGGCAAACAATGAGCAGTTCTTC. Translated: CASSRLAANNEQFF.

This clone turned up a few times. The CDR3 nucleotides are TGCGCCAGCAGCTTGACTAGCCTCTTGGAGACCCAGTACTTC. It translates to CASSLTSLLETQYF. The chain has TRBV5-1 and TRBJ2-5; D is perhaps TRBD2 (6 bases). Trimming took 1 base from V and 5 from J, leaving 12 bases between them. Germline loops: CDR1 SGHRS, CDR2 YFSETQ. This CDR3 spans 14 amino acids.

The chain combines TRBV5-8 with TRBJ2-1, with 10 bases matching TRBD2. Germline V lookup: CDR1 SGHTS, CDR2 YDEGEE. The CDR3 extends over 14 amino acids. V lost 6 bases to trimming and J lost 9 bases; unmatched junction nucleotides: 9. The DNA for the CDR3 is TGTGCCAGCATCCCAGCGGGAGGGTTTAGTGAGCAGTTCTTC. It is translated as CASIPAGGFSEQFF. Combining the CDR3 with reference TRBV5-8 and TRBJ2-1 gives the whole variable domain EAGVTQSPTHLIKTRGQQATLRCSPISGHTSVYWYQQALGLGLQFLLWYDEGEERNRGNFPPRFSGRQFPNYSSELNVNALELEDSALYLCASIPAGGFSEQFFGPGTRLTVL.

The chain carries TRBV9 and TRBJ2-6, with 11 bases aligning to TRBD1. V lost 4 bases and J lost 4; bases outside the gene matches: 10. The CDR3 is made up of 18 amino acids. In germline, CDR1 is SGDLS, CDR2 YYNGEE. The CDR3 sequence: CASSPAGQGAVGANVLTF. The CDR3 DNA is TGTGCCAGCAGCCCCGCAGGACAGGGGGCGGTAGGGGCCAACGTCCTGACTTTC.

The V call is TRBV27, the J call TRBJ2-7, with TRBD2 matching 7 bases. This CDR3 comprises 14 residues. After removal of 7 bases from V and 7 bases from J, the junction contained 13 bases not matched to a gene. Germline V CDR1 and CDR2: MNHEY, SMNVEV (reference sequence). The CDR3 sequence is CASKTTGTKGEQYF. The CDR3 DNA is TGTGCCAGCAAAACAACCGGGACTAAAGGGGAGCAGTACTTC.

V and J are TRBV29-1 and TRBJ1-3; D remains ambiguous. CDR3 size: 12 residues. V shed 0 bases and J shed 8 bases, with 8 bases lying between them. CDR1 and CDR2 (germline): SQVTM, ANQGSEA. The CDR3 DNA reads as TGCAGCGTTGAAGATCCGGGATACACCATATATTTT. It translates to CSVEDPGYTIYF.

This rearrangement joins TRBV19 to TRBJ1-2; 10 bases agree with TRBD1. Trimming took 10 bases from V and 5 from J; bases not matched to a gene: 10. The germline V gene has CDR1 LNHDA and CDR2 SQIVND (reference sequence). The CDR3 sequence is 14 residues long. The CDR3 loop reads CATRDRGSIYGYTF. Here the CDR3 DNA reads TGTGCCACTCGGGACAGGGGATCGATTTATGGCTACACCTTC.

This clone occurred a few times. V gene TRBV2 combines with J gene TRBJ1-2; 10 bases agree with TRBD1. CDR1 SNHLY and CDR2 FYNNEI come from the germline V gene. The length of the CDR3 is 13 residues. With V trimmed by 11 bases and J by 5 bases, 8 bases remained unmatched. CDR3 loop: CAGQGGGYYGYTF. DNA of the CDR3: TGTGCCGGACAGGGGGGTGGTTATTATGGCTACACCTTC.

CDR3 in DNA: TGTGCCAGCAGTTCCGGGACTAGCAGTAACAATGAGCAGTTCTTC. It codes for CASSSGTSSNNEQFF. The V gene is TRBV6-2 or TRBV6-3, the J gene TRBJ2-1, with 9 bases matching TRBD2. Trimming at V came to 4 bases and at J to 5 bases, leaving 6 bases not matched to a gene. CDR3 length: 15 residues. The germline CDR1 and CDR2 sequences are MNHEY and SVGEGT.

This CDR3 reads CASSQASGLQPREQYF. As DNA, the CDR3 is TGCGCCAGCAGCCAAGCCTCGGGACTCCAACCCCGCGAGCAGTACTTC. The V and J genes are TRBV4-1 and TRBJ2-7; the D gene is possibly TRBD2 (6 bases). Deletions cut 1 base from V and 6 bases from J, with 19 bases between. The CDR3 sequence is 16 residues long. From germline, CDR1 is MGHRA and CDR2 YSYEKL.

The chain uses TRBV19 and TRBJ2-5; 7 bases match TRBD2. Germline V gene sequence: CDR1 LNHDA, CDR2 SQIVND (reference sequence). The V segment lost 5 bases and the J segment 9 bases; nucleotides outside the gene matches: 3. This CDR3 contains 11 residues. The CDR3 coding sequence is TGTGCCAGTAGTTCGCGGGGGTCCCAGTACTTC. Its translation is CASSSRGSQYF.

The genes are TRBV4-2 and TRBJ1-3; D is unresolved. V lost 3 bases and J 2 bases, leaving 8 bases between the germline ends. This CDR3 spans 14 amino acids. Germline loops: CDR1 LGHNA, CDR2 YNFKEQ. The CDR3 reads CASSHPGAGNTIYF. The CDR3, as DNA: TGTGCCAGCAGCCACCCCGGGGCTGGAAACACCATATATTTT.

The CDR3 loop reads CASSSHTGGGPVGKNIQYF. The DNA of the CDR3 is TGTGCCAGCAGCTCCCACACAGGGGGGGGACCGGTGGGCAAAAACATTCAGTACTTC. The rearrangement links TRBV11-2 to TRBJ2-4, with D possibly matching TRBD1 (8 bases). Per germline, CDR1 SGHAT and CDR2 FQNNGV. V lost 4 bases, J lost 3 bases, and 25 bases lay in between. There are 19 residues in the CDR3.

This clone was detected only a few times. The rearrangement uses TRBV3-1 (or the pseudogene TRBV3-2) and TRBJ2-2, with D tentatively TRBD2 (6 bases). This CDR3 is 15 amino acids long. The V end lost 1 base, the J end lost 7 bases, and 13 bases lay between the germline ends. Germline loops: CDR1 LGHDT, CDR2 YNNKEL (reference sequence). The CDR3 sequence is CASSQVPGAGGELFF. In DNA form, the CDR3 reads TGTGCCAGCAGCCAAGTTCCGGGAGCGGGCGGGGAGCTGTTTTTT.

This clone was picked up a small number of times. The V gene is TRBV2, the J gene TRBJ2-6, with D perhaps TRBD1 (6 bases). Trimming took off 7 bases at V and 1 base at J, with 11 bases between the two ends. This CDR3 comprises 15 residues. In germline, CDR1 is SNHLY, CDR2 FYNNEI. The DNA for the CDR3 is TGTGCCAGCAAGCCACAGGGTTCTGGGGCCAACGTCCTGACTTTC. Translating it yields CASKPQGSGANVLTF.

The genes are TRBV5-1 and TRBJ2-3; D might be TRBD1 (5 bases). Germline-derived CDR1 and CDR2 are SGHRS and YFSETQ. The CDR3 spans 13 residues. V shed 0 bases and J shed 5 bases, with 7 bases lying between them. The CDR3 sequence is CASSLDQGDTQYF. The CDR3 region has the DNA TGCGCCAGCAGCTTGGATCAGGGAGATACGCAGTATTTT.

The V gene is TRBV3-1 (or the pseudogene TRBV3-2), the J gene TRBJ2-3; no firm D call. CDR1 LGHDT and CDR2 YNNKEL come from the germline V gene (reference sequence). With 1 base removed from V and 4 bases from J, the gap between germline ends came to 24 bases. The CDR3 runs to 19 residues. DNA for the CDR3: TGTGCCAGCAGCCAAGTTTCCTTCGAAGGCAGGTTTGCTTCAGATACGCAGTATTTT. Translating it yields CASSQVSFEGRFASDTQYF.

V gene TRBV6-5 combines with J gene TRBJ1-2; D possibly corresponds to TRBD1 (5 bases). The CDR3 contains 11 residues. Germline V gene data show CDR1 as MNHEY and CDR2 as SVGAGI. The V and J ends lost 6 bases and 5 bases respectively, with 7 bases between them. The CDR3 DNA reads TGTGCCAGCAGGGGGCCGTATGGCTACACCTTC. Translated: CASRGPYGYTF.

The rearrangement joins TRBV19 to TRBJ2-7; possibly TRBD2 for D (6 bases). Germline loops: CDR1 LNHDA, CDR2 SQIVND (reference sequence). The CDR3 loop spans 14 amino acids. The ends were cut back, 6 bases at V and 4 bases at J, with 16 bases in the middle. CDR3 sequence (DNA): TGTGCCAGTAGCGTCGCGGGACCGAGATACGAGCAGTACTTC. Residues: CASSVAGPRYEQYF.

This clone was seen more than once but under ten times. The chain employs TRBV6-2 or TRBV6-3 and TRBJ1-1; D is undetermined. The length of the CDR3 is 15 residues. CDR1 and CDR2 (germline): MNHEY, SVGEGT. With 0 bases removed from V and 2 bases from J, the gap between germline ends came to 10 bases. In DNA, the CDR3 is TGTGCCAGCAGTTACTCGATCGGGGTAAACACTGAAGCTTTCTTT. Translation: CASSYSIGVNTEAFF.

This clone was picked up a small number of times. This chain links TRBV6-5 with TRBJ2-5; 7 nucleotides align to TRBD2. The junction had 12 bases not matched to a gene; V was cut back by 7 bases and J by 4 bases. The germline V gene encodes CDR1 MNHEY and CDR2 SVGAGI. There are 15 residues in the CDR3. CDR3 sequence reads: CASTRSGGDGETQYF. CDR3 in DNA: TGTGCCAGCACTAGATCGGGAGGAGATGGAGAGACCCAGTACTTC.

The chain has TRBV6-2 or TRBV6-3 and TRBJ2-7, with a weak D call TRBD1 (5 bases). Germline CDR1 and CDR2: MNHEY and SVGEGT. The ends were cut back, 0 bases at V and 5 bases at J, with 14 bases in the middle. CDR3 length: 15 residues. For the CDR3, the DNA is TGTGCCAGCAGTTACTCGAGAAAGGGGATCAACGAGCAGTACTTC. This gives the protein CASSYSRKGINEQYF.